This T cell receptor beta chain was observed in a study of shared clonotypes between healthy human individuals. The wider study: Plates per donor: three CD4 naive, three CD4 memory, two CD8 naive, one CD8 memory.

Authors' methods: Junction-only immunoSEQ data arrived without quality scores, meaning filtering differed. Sequencing was performed with immunoSEQ multiplex PCR; in TCRdb, only in-frame clones are kept and a portion is missing. The V and J calls and the clone size are those of that table, but D and trimming were determined from the DNA. The sample lists approximately 600,000 clones; approximately 95% were seen once. CDR1 is SGHRS and CDR2 is YFSETQ in the germline V gene. V was shortened by 0 bases and J by 7 bases, with 10 bases between the two germline ends. CDR3 length equals 13 residues. Naivety among CD8 cells was defined by CD45RO negativity and positive CCR7 selection, thereby excluding terminally differentiated effector memory CD45RA+ cells. All the donors were Caucasian adults who lived in Nashville, Tennessee.

This chain joins TRBV5-1 and TRBJ1-1; no clear D gene. The TCR was taken from a woman aged 25-40 years in good health. Material for sequencing was naive CD8+ T cells sorted from blood. The CDR3 coding sequence is TGCGCCAGCAGCTTGGCCGAGGCACGTGAAGCTTTCTTT. It specifies CASSLAEAREAFF.